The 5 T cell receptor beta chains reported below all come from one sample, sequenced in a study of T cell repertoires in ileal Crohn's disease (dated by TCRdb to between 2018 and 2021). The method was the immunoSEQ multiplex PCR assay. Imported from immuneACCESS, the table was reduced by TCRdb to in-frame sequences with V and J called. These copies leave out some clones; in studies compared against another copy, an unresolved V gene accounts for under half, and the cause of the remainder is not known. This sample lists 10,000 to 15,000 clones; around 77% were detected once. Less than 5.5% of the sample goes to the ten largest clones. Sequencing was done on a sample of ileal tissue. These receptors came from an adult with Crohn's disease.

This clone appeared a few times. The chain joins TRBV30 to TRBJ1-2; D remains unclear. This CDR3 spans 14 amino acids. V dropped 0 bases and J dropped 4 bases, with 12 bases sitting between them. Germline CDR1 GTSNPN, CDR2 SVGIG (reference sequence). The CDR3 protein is CAWSVREFSYGYTF. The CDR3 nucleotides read TGTGCCTGGAGTGTACGAGAGTTTAGCTATGGCTACACCTTC. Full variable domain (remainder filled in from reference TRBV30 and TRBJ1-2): SQTIHQWPATLVQPVGSPLSLECTVEGTSNPNLYWYRQAAGRGLQLLFYSVGIGQISSEVPQNLSASRPQDRQFILSSKKLLLSDSGFYLCAWSVREFSYGYTFGSGTRLTVV.

This chain's CDR3 is CAITGSDPGGYTF. The DNA for the CDR3 is TGTGCCATCACTGGGTCCGACCCGGGTGGCTACACCTTC. This chain joins TRBV10-3 and TRBJ1-2; D gene ambiguous. The germline V gene has CDR1 ENHRY and CDR2 SYGVKD. CDR3 length equals 13 residues. Trimming removed 7 bases at V and 7 bases at J, with 16 bases between.

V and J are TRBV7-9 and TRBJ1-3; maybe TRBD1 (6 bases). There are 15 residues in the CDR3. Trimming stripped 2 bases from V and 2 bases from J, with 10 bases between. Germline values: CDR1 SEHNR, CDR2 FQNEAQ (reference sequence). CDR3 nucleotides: TGTGCCAGCAGCTTAACAGGGCTGACTGGAAACACCATATATTTT. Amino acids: CASSLTGLTGNTIYF.

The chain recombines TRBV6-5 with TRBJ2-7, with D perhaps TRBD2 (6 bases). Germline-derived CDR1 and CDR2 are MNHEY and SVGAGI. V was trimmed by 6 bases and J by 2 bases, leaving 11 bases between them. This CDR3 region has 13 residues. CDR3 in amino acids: CASSSGSTYEQYF. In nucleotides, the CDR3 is TGTGCCAGCAGCAGCGGGTCTACCTACGAGCAGTACTTC.

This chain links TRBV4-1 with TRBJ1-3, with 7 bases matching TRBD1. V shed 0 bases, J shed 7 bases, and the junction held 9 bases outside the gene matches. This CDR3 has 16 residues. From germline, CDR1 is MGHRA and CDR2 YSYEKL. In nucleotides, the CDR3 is TGCGCCAGCAGCCAAGATAGGGGGACCAGGGGGAACACCATATATTTT. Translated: CASSQDRGTRGNTIYF.